Each of the 18 T cell receptor beta chains below was sequenced from the same sample in a study of beta chain features in type 1 diabetes (dated by TCRdb to 2017 to 2018). Overall study outcomes, separate from this receptor: Type 1 diabetes patients showed a moderate but significant shortening of TCRB CDR3 length in all four CD4+ subsets.

No antigens are known for them. The library was built by means of the immunoSEQ multiplex PCR assay. The High Capacity cDNA Reverse Transcription Kit was used to reverse transcribe all of the isolated RNA, meaning that expressed TCRB transcripts were what got sequenced. Drawn from immuneACCESS, this table holds only the in-frame rearrangements with V and J called that TCRdb kept. Clones are partly lost; checked studies trace under half to an unresolved V gene and leave the rest unexplained. The sample records 150,000 to 200,000 clones, 50% to 70% of which are singletons. The ten largest clones capture about 0.1% of the sample. The sample comprised naive CD4+ T cells from blood. Read against the paper, the sample's cell subset or site label means: true naive CD4+ T cells. The receptors come from a man younger than 40 with type 1 diabetes.

This sequence joins TRBV6-6 and TRBJ1-1; no clear D. This CDR3 spans 11 amino acids. The V end lost 2 bases, the J end lost 8 bases, and 6 bases lay between the germline ends. Germline V CDR1 and CDR2: MNHNY, SVGAGI (reference sequence). The CDR3: CASSYTSEAFF. For the CDR3, the DNA is TGTGCCAGCAGTTACACGAGCGAAGCTTTCTTT.

The genes are TRBV27 and TRBJ1-2; D call uncertain. There are 14 residues in the CDR3. Per the germline V gene, CDR1 is MNHEY and CDR2 is SMNVEV (reference sequence). V was shortened by 0 bases and J by 6 bases, with 11 bases between the two germline ends. The CDR3 sequence is CASSLSEASDGYTF. The CDR3 DNA reads as TGTGCCAGCAGTTTATCCGAGGCGTCGGATGGCTACACCTTC.

The chain couples TRBV19 to TRBJ1-2; 9 bases line up with TRBD1. V lost 4 bases to trimming and J lost 7 bases; unmatched junction nucleotides: 7. The CDR3 length is 14 residues. Germline loops: CDR1 LNHDA, CDR2 SQIVND (reference sequence). In DNA form, the CDR3 reads TGTGCCAGTAGTACTGGACAGGGGAGGATTGGCTACACCTTC. Its protein product is CASSTGQGRIGYTF. Drawing the rest from reference TRBV19 and TRBJ1-2, the complete variable domain is DGGITQSPKYLFRKEGQNVTLSCEQNLNHDAMYWYRQDPGQGLRLIYYSQIVNDFQKGDIAEGYSVSREKKESFPLTVTSAQKNPTAFYLCASSTGQGRIGYTFGSGTRLTVV.

The CDR3 sequence: CASSLRGGAENIQYF. CDR3 sequence (DNA): TGTGCCAGCAGCTTACGCGGGGGGGCCGAAAACATTCAGTACTTC. The gene calls are TRBV11-2 and TRBJ2-4; 9 bases are a match to TRBD2. CDR1 and CDR2 (germline): SGHAT, FQNNGV. The V gene end was trimmed by 2 bases and the J gene end by 5 bases; junction bases not matched to a gene: 4. This CDR3 is 15 amino acids long. Supplemented by reference TRBV11-2 and TRBJ2-4, the full variable domain reads EAGVAQSPRYKIIEKRQSVAFWCNPISGHATLYWYQQILGQGPKLLIQFQNNGVVDDSQLPKDRFSAERLKGVDSTLKIQPAKLEDSAVYLCASSLRGGAENIQYFGAGTRLSVL.

V gene TRBV4-1 combines with J gene TRBJ2-5, with TRBD2 matching 8 bases. The CDR3 spans 15 residues. Per germline, CDR1 MGHRA and CDR2 YSYEKL. Trimming at V came to 1 base and at J to 1 base, leaving 2 bases not matched to a gene. CDR3 bases: TGCGCCAGCAGCCAAGCGGGGGGGTCCCAAGAGACCCAGTACTTC. Translating gives CASSQAGGSQETQYF.

This clone showed up just a few times. This chain uses TRBV29-1 with TRBJ2-3; 7 positions match TRBD1. V dropped 6 bases and J dropped 5; count of bases not matched to a gene: 8. CDR1 SQVTM and CDR2 ANQGSEA come from the germline V gene. The CDR3 is made up of 13 amino acids. In DNA form, the CDR3 reads TGCAGCGTAGGGACAGTGCTTAGAGATACGCAGTATTTT. Protein: CSVGTVLRDTQYF.

The J gene is TRBJ1-1, the V gene TRBV11-2; 7 nucleotides align to TRBD1. This CDR3 comprises 12 residues. Germline V gene lookup returns CDR1 SGHAT and CDR2 FQNNGV. The trim removed 4 bases at V and 5 bases at J, leaving 1 base unmatched. The CDR3 DNA is TGTGCCAGCAGCTCGACAGGGACTGAAGCTTTCTTT. It is translated as CASSSTGTEAFF.

This clone was detected only a few times. The rearrangement links TRBV30 to TRBJ2-5, with D perhaps TRBD2 (5 bases). This CDR3 contains 13 residues. Germline V gene data show CDR1 as GTSNPN and CDR2 as SVGIG (reference sequence). V was clipped by 1 base and J by 5 bases, with 11 bases between them. CDR3 sequence (DNA): TGTGCCTGGAGTGCCTCGGGGATCGAGACCCAGTACTTC. Its protein is CAWSASGIETQYF.

Concerning this clone itself: Other DNA variants within this sample encode the same CDR3. CDR3 protein: CASSVVSVTDTQYF. CDR3 DNA: TGTGCCAGCAGCGTAGTGAGTGTCACAGATACGCAGTATTTT. The chain carries TRBV9 and TRBJ2-3; D gene ambiguous. CDR1 SGDLS and CDR2 YYNGEE come from the germline V gene. V shed 0 bases and J shed 2 bases, with 7 bases lying between them. This CDR3 is 14 amino acids long. The full variable domain, with the rest looked up from reference TRBV9 and TRBJ2-3, is DSGVTQTPKHLITATGQRVTLRCSPRSGDLSVYWYQQSLDQGLQFLIQYYNGEERAKGNILERFSAQQFPDLHSELNLSSLELGDSALYFCASSVVSVTDTQYFGPGTRLTVL.

The gene calls are TRBV7-7 and TRBJ2-5; either TRBD1 or TRBD2 may fit D (6 bases each). Germline V gives CDR1 SSHAT, CDR2 FNYEAQ (reference sequence). The CDR3 runs 15 residues. V shed 3 bases and J shed 5 bases, with 16 bases lying between them. The CDR3, as DNA: TGTGCCAGCAGCTTCGGAGGGGGGCCCGGGGAGACCCAGTACTTC. Protein sequence: CASSFGGGPGETQYF.

The V call is TRBV2, the J call TRBJ1-2; D is possibly TRBD1 (6 bases). This CDR3 spans 12 amino acids. Germline-derived CDR1 and CDR2 are SNHLY and FYNNEI. With 6 bases removed from V and 8 bases from J, the gap between germline ends came to 13 bases. The CDR3 DNA sequence: TGTGCCAGCAGCCCGACAGGCTACGGCTACACCTTC. Translation gives CASSPTGYGYTF.

This clone was observed a few times. This rearrangement joins TRBV6-6 to TRBJ2-4, with 7 bases aligning to TRBD1. CDR1 is MNHNY, CDR2 SVGAGI, per germline (reference sequence). The CDR3 loop spans 14 amino acids. The junction had 2 bases not matched to a gene; V was cut back by 6 bases and J by 0 bases. CDR3 sequence reads: CASRQGLAKNIQYF. The CDR3 region has the DNA TGTGCCAGCAGACAGGGGCTAGCCAAAAACATTCAGTACTTC.

This sequence joins TRBV29-1 and TRBJ1-3; the D is unclear. Trimming left V 0 bases short and J 0 bases short, with 6 bases between. The CDR3 loop spans 14 amino acids. Germline CDR1 and CDR2: SQVTM and ANQGSEA. Here the CDR3 reads CSVEESNSGNTIYF. CDR3 bases: TGCAGCGTTGAAGAGTCGAACTCTGGAAACACCATATATTTT.

The rearrangement uses TRBV27 and TRBJ2-1; the D call may be TRBD1 or TRBD2 (6 bases each). Germline CDR1 reads MNHEY; CDR2 reads SMNVEV (reference sequence). V was cut by 7 bases and J by 8 bases, with 15 bases left in between. The CDR3 is 13 amino acids. CDR3 sequence: CASTPRGRDEQFF. DNA of the CDR3: TGTGCCAGCACCCCTCGGGGGCGGGATGAGCAGTTCTTC.

This chain uses TRBV9 with TRBJ2-5; weak D call: TRBD2 (6 bases). Trimming pared 0 bases from V and 5 bases from J, leaving 29 bases between. CDR1 is SGDLS and CDR2 is YYNGEE in the germline V gene. The CDR3 covers 20 residues. CDR3 coding DNA: TGTGCCAGCAGCGTAGTTCATCGGAGGGCTCGGTCTTACTTTACGGAGACCCAGTACTTC. Its protein product is CASSVVHRRARSYFTETQYF. The full variable domain, with the rest looked up from reference TRBV9 and TRBJ2-5, is DSGVTQTPKHLITATGQRVTLRCSPRSGDLSVYWYQQSLDQGLQFLIQYYNGEERAKGNILERFSAQQFPDLHSELNLSSLELGDSALYFCASSVVHRRARSYFTETQYFGPGTRLLVL.

The rearrangement links TRBV4-1 to TRBJ2-7; 8 bases match TRBD2. This CDR3 spans 16 amino acids. V dropped 6 bases and J dropped 0; count of bases not matched to a gene: 10. Looked up from germline, CDR1 is MGHRA and CDR2 is YSYEKL. CDR3 sequence reads: CASRREIAGNSYEQYF. CDR3 DNA sequence: TGCGCCAGCAGACGGGAGATAGCGGGGAACTCCTACGAGCAGTACTTC.

CDR3 protein: CASSSTAGENYGYTF. As DNA, the CDR3 is TGTGCCAGCTCATCGACTGCGGGGGAAAACTATGGCTACACCTTC. V and J are TRBV18 and TRBJ1-2; tentative D call: TRBD1 (5 bases). V lost 5 bases to trimming and J lost 2 bases, with 15 bases between them. This CDR3 has 15 amino acids. Germline-derived CDR1 and CDR2 are KGHSH and LQKENI.

This chain joins TRBV27 and TRBJ2-1, with 7 bases aligning to TRBD1. The CDR3 runs to 15 residues. Germline V CDR1 and CDR2: MNHEY, SMNVEV (reference sequence). V was clipped by 3 bases and J by 8 bases; unmatched bases: 10. CDR3 protein: CASSFLPLQGYEQFF. In DNA, the CDR3 is TGTGCCAGCAGTTTCTTGCCTCTACAGGGGTATGAGCAGTTCTTC.